Following are 20 T cell receptor beta chains from one sample sequenced in a study of metastatic and nonmetastatic thyroid tumors. From the PCR reads, TCRdb re-called clones with MiXCR. The sample lists under 20,000 clones, 34% occurring once. Thyroid surgery was performed in patients who had received no treatment beforehand. Sequences were obtained from tumor tissue. These receptors were obtained from a female donor with papillary thyroid cancer or a benign thyroid nodule (not recorded which). Some clones in this sample may be carry-over from other donors' samples.

This chain uses TRBV6-1 with TRBJ1-1; 7 nucleotides line up with TRBD1. CDR1 is MNHNS, CDR2 SASEGT, per germline. With 7 bases clipped from V and 5 bases from J, the junction kept 1 base outside the gene matches. The CDR3 length is 11 residues. CDR3 sequence: CASTGGTEAFF. The CDR3 nucleotides read TGTGCCAGCACAGGGGGGACTGAAGCTTTCTTT.

By share, this clone ranks as medium-sized. The gene calls are TRBV18 and TRBJ1-2; possibly TRBD1 for D (6 bases). Germline V gene sequence: CDR1 KGHSH, CDR2 LQKENI. V lost 5 bases and J 4 bases, leaving 14 bases between the germline ends. The CDR3 is made up of 14 amino acids. The CDR3: CASSLNVGAYGYTF. The CDR3 coding sequence is TGTGCCAGCTCATTAAACGTGGGGGCCTATGGCTACACCTTC.

The rearrangement joins TRBV27 to TRBJ1-5; D gene unclear. Germline V gives CDR1 MNHEY, CDR2 SMNVEV (reference sequence). The V end was cut by 8 bases, the J end by 7 bases, with 18 bases between. This CDR3 has 14 amino acids. The CDR3 nucleotides are TGTGCCAGCGGATCAGGTTCGGGTTGGCAGCCCCAGCATTTT. The encoded protein is CASGSGSGWQPQHF.

The chain joins TRBV28 to TRBJ2-5; a weak D match, TRBD2 (6 bases). The CDR3 length is 16 residues. Germline values: CDR1 MDHEN, CDR2 SYDVKM. Trimming removed 6 bases from V and 5 bases from J, with 22 bases in between. Here the CDR3 DNA reads TGTGCCAGCAGGACCCCTAGCGTGAGGGCCGTGGAGACCCAGTACTTC. Its translation: CASRTPSVRAVETQYF. Full variable domain (missing parts from reference TRBV28 and TRBJ2-5): DVKVTQSSRYLVKRTGEKVFLECVQDMDHENMFWYRQDPGLGLRLIYFSYDVKMKEKGDIPEGYSVSREKKERFSLILESASTNQTSMYLCASRTPSVRAVETQYFGPGTRLLVL.

Note on this clone: This CDR3 is missing its conserved last phenylalanine or tryptophan, likely due to a read error. The DNA is left out, because the CDR3 cannot be placed on it with certainty; the CDR3 is given as TCRdb lists it. The gene calls are TRBV6-1 and TRBJ1-6. From germline, CDR1 is MNHNS and CDR2 SASEGT. The CDR3 adds up to 13 amino acids, both ends counted. The CDR3 loop reads CASHWFYKSPHHC.

The sample holds a few counts of this clone. This chain connects TRBV29-1 to TRBJ1-2; D is possibly TRBD1 (5 bases). The CDR3 is 14 amino acids. Germline CDR1 reads SQVTM; CDR2 reads ANQGSEA. The germline V and J ends were trimmed by 4 bases and 0 bases, with 12 bases remaining between them. CDR3 in DNA: TGCAGCGTTGTTGGGGGGGGGTCTAACTATGGCTACACCTTC. It is translated as CSVVGGGSNYGYTF.

The chain combines TRBV7-3 with TRBJ2-3, with 8 bases matching TRBD1. Germline V gene lookup returns CDR1 SGHTA and CDR2 FQGTGA. V gave up 5 bases and J gave up 4 bases; unmatched junction bases: 8. This CDR3 spans 15 amino acids. The CDR3 region has the DNA TGTGCCAGCAGCCCAGCAGGGGGCTCGTCAGATACGCAGTATTTT. Translated, it gives CASSPAGGSSDTQYF.

This clone is categorized as medium-sized. The gene calls are TRBV4-3 and TRBJ2-1; 8 bases line up with TRBD2. The V segment lost 1 base and the J segment 8 bases; nucleotides outside the gene matches: 10. The CDR3 is made up of 16 amino acids. CDR1 is LGHNA and CDR2 is YSLEER in the germline V gene. The CDR3 sequence: CASSQVGGSGADEQFF. DNA for the CDR3: TGCGCCAGCAGCCAAGTAGGAGGTAGCGGGGCCGATGAGCAGTTCTTC.

J is TRBJ1-5 and V is TRBV6-1; weak D call: TRBD1 (5 bases). Looked up from germline, CDR1 is MNHNS and CDR2 is SASEGT. V dropped 5 bases and J dropped 5 bases, with 10 bases sitting between them. This CDR3 region has 13 residues. The CDR3 nucleotides read TGTGCCAGCAGTTGGGCAGGGCATCAGCCCCAGCATTTT. Protein sequence: CASSWAGHQPQHF.

The J gene is TRBJ2-7, the V gene TRBV20-1; D is perhaps TRBD2 (5 bases). V lost 6 bases, J lost 2 bases, and 14 bases lay in between. Germline V lookup: CDR1 DFQATT, CDR2 SNEGSKA (reference sequence). This CDR3 contains 13 residues. Here the CDR3 reads CSAPKDGAYEQYF. For the CDR3, the DNA is TGCAGTGCCCCCAAGGACGGGGCCTACGAGCAGTACTTC.

This clone is labeled as medium-sized. The chain is built from TRBV5-5 and TRBJ1-2; unclear D gene. The CDR3 runs 16 residues. Trimming cost V 4 bases and J 2 bases, with 18 bases left between them. Germline V gives CDR1 SGHKS, CDR2 YYEKEE (reference sequence). Here the CDR3 reads CASSANFGSANYGYTF. The CDR3 DNA is TGTGCCAGCAGCGCAAATTTCGGGTCAGCAAACTATGGCTACACCTTC.

This clone appeared many times. The gene calls are TRBV7-9 and TRBJ1-2, with a tentative D call TRBD1 (5 bases). The CDR3 is made up of 15 amino acids. Per the germline V gene, CDR1 is SEHNR and CDR2 is FQNEAQ (reference sequence). Trimming cost V 5 bases and J 7 bases, with 20 bases left between them. The CDR3 region is CASSKAGGTGVGYTF. The CDR3 DNA reads TGTGCCAGCAGCAAGGCGGGGGGGACTGGGGTTGGCTACACCTTC. The whole variable domain, remainder taken from reference TRBV7-9 and TRBJ1-2, is DTGVSQNPRHKITKRGQNVTFRCDPISEHNRLYWYRQTLGQGPEFLTYFQNEAQLEKSRLLSDRFSAERPKGSFSTLEIQRTEQGDSAMYLCASSKAGGTGVGYTFGSGTRLTVV.

The V and J genes are TRBV5-1 and TRBJ1-2, with D perhaps matching TRBD1 (6 bases). CDR1 and CDR2 (germline): SGHRS, YFSETQ. The CDR3 runs to 14 residues. V lost 0 bases and J 7 bases, leaving 13 bases between the germline ends. The CDR3 spells CASSLDPGAGGYTF. The CDR3 bases are TGCGCCAGCAGCTTGGATCCGGGGGCGGGTGGCTACACCTTC.

V gene TRBV7-9 combines with J gene TRBJ1-4, with 8 positions matching TRBD1. The germline V gene encodes CDR1 SEHNR and CDR2 FQNEAQ (reference sequence). Trimming cost V 4 bases and J 8 bases; bases outside gene matches: 9. This CDR3 comprises 15 residues. The CDR3 coding sequence is TGTGCCAGCAGCTCCCTTCAGACAGGGGAGGAAAAACTGTTTTTT. Its translation: CASSSLQTGEEKLFF.

With respect to this clone: One end of the junction is discordant with germline, which a read error may explain. The rearrangement joins TRBV12-3 or TRBV12-4 to TRBJ1-5; D not certain. The CDR3 has 15 residues. The CDR3 protein is CASSPRTGSNQPQHF. Written as DNA, the CDR3 is TGTGCCAGCAGTCCAAGAACTGGGAGCAATCAGCCCCAGCACTTT.

This clone was counted between two and nine times. The chain uses TRBV6-1 and TRBJ1-6, with D tentatively TRBD1 (5 bases). The CDR3 covers 14 residues. Germline CDR1 reads MNHNS; CDR2 reads SASEGT. V lost 8 bases and J 10 bases, leaving 18 bases between the germline ends. The CDR3 DNA is TGTGCCAGCTCCTCCCGGGGGAGTGACTCACCCCTCCACTTT. Translating it yields CASSSRGSDSPLHF.

Concerning this clone itself: One end of the junction does not line up with germline, which may come from a read error. This chain links TRBV30 with TRBJ1-6, with D hard to call. The germline V gene has CDR1 GTSNPN and CDR2 SVGIG (reference sequence). There are 13 residues in the CDR3. CDR3 DNA: TGTGCCTGGAGCGCTTGGAGAGGTTCACCCCTCGACTTT. As protein: CAWSAWRGSPLDF.

V gene TRBV14 combines with J gene TRBJ2-3; no firm D call. The V gene's germline CDR1 is SGHDN and CDR2 FVKESK. The CDR3 consists of 13 residues. Trimming left V 3 bases short and J 4 bases short, with 8 bases between. This CDR3 is CASSQIHADTQYF. CDR3 nucleotide sequence: TGTGCCAGCAGCCAGATACACGCAGATACGCAGTATTTT.

This clone came up many times. This may stem from a read error, because a much larger clone lies one nucleotide away. Different DNA sequences within this sample yield the same CDR3. The chain recombines TRBV7-8 with TRBJ2-7; unclear D gene. The germline CDR1 and CDR2 sequences are SGHVS and FQNEAQ. The CDR3 extends over 13 amino acids. With 2 bases removed from V and 4 bases from J, the gap between germline ends came to 9 bases. CDR3 loop: CASSLRQTYEQYF. CDR3 coding DNA: TGTGCCAGCAGCTTAAGACAAACTTACGAGCAGTACTTC. Full variable domain (rest looked up from reference TRBV7-8 and TRBJ2-7): GAGVSQSPRYKVAKRGQDVALRCDPISGHVSLFWYQQALGQGPEFLTYFQNEAQLDKSGLPSDRFFAERPEGSVSTLKIQRTQQEDSAVYLCASSLRQTYEQYFGPGTRLTVT.

The rearrangement links TRBV28 to TRBJ1-2, with D possibly matching TRBD1 (5 bases). V lost 6 bases and J 2 bases, leaving 16 bases between the germline ends. Germline V gene lookup returns CDR1 MDHEN and CDR2 SYDVKM. This CDR3 is built from 15 residues. The CDR3 reads CASSVGGMVNYGYTF. The CDR3 nucleotides read TGTGCCAGCAGCGTTGGGGGGATGGTAAACTATGGCTACACCTTC.